Shown below are 28 T cell receptor beta chains from a single sample sequenced in a study of blood T cell repertoires in COVID-19. Sequencing was performed with immunoSEQ multiplex PCR; in TCRdb, only in-frame clones are kept and a portion is missing. The sample shows roughly 230,000 clones, around 83% of them seen only once. Material: peripheral blood. These receptors originate from a woman aged 45-65 years with acute or convalescent COVID-19.

This clone showed up just once. The genes are TRBV5-6 and TRBJ1-5; 7 bases are a match to TRBD1. The trim removed 2 bases at V and 0 bases at J, leaving 2 bases unmatched. CDR1 SGHDT and CDR2 YYEEEE come from the germline V gene. The CDR3 covers 15 residues. The CDR3 here is CASSLGGGSNQPQHF. CDR3 sequence (DNA): TGTGCCAGCAGCTTAGGGGGCGGTAGCAATCAGCCCCAGCATTTT.

The CDR3 protein is CASSPGFNEKLFF. CDR3 in DNA: TGTGCCAGCAGCCCAGGTTTTAATGAAAAACTGTTTTTT. V gene TRBV5-5 combines with J gene TRBJ1-4; D is undetermined. The germline V and J ends were trimmed by 4 bases and 4 bases, with 8 bases remaining between them. Germline V gives CDR1 SGHKS, CDR2 YYEKEE (reference sequence). CDR3 size: 13 residues. The full variable domain, its missing parts supplied by reference TRBV5-5 and TRBJ1-4, is DAGVTQSPTHLIKTRGQQVTLRCSPISGHKSVSWYQQVLGQGPQFIFQYYEKEERGRGNFPDRFSARQFPNYSSELNVNALLLGDSALYLCASSPGFNEKLFFGSGTQLSVL.

This chain connects TRBV5-4 to TRBJ2-1; D possibly corresponds to TRBD2 (5 bases). Germline V gives CDR1 SGHNT, CDR2 YYREEE (reference sequence). Between the trimmed V and J ends, which lost 6 bases and 0 bases, there was a span of 16 bases. This CDR3 is 16 amino acids long. The CDR3 reads CASTNRAGSSYNEQFF. CDR3 DNA sequence: TGTGCCAGCACGAATAGGGCGGGCAGCTCCTACAATGAGCAGTTCTTC.

The genes are TRBV13 and TRBJ1-1, with a possible D match to TRBD1 (5 bases). V was clipped by 8 bases and J by 10 bases, with 17 bases between them. Germline assignment: CDR1 PRHDT and CDR2 FYEKMQ (reference sequence). The CDR3 sequence is 12 residues long. The CDR3 loop is CASGEPGLTAFF. The CDR3 bases are TGTGCCAGCGGCGAACCGGGACTGACAGCTTTCTTT.

The chain has TRBV7-9 and TRBJ2-7; the D gene is possibly TRBD2 (6 bases). Trimming shortened V by 5 bases and J by 0 bases, and 17 bases separated the two germline ends. The V gene's germline CDR1 is SEHNR and CDR2 FQNEAQ (reference sequence). This CDR3 is 16 amino acids long. The CDR3, as DNA: TGTGCCAGCAGCCCCCGCGGAGGGACCTACTCCTACGAGCAGTACTTC. Translation: CASSPRGGTYSYEQYF.

This rearrangement joins TRBV6-5 to TRBJ2-1, with D maybe TRBD2 (6 bases). V lost 6 bases and J lost 7, with 16 bases in between. Germline V gives CDR1 MNHEY, CDR2 SVGAGI. The length of the CDR3 is 14 residues. The CDR3 nucleotides read TGTGCCAGCAGCCGCGTGGCGGGGTGGAATGAGCAGTTCTTC. Translated, it gives CASSRVAGWNEQFF.

The chain is built from TRBV10-3 and TRBJ2-7; the D gene is possibly TRBD2 (6 bases). Deletions cut 9 bases from V and 4 bases from J, with 13 bases between. Germline V gives CDR1 ENHRY, CDR2 SYGVKD. This CDR3 region has 12 residues. The CDR3 nucleotides are TGTGCCATTGCCGGGAGTTTATACGAGCAGTACTTC. Its protein is CAIAGSLYEQYF.

This sequence joins TRBV28 and TRBJ1-1; possibly TRBD1 for D (6 bases). Trimming pared 2 bases from V and 5 bases from J, leaving 12 bases between. The germline CDR1 and CDR2 sequences are MDHEN and SYDVKM. This CDR3 spans 14 amino acids. The CDR3 here is CASSLLGAVTEAFF. The DNA of the CDR3 is TGTGCCAGCAGTTTACTGGGGGCGGTTACTGAAGCTTTCTTT.

The gene calls are TRBV4-2 and TRBJ1-4, with 7 bases lining up with TRBD1. The CDR3 is made up of 14 amino acids. Germline V gene sequence: CDR1 LGHNA, CDR2 YNFKEQ. The V segment lost 7 bases and the J segment 5 bases; nucleotides outside the gene matches: 7. DNA of the CDR3: TGTGCCAGCAACGGGGGACAGCAGAATGAAAAACTGTTTTTT. Translated: CASNGGQQNEKLFF.

The rearrangement uses TRBV12-3 or TRBV12-4 and TRBJ2-5; perhaps TRBD2 as D (7 bases). V was pared by 8 bases and J by 5 bases, with 15 bases between. The CDR3 runs to 13 residues. DNA for the CDR3: TGTGCCAGCTCTGGGGGGGGCCGGGAGACCCAGTACTTC. Encoded protein: CASSGGGRETQYF.

The chain employs TRBV19 and TRBJ1-5, with 7 bases matching TRBD1. J lost 0 bases, V lost 4 bases, and 9 bases had no gene match. From germline, CDR1 is LNHDA and CDR2 SQIVND (reference sequence). The CDR3 has 17 residues. CDR3 amino acids: CASSTGTARSSNQPQHF. The CDR3 DNA reads as TGTGCCAGTAGTACCGGGACAGCGAGATCTAGCAATCAGCCCCAGCATTTT.

The rearrangement joins TRBV28 to TRBJ1-2; 7 bases agree with TRBD1. CDR1 MDHEN and CDR2 SYDVKM come from the germline V gene. J lost 8 bases, V lost 9 bases, and 6 bases had no gene match. The CDR3 contains 11 residues. CDR3 coding DNA: TGTGCCAGTAAGGGGGCTCTAGGCTACACCTTC. It is translated as CASKGALGYTF.

CDR3 DNA sequence: TGTGCCAGCGAGGAACAGGGGTCTAACTACGAGCAGTACTTC. Residues: CASEEQGSNYEQYF. The chain uses TRBV2 and TRBJ2-7, with 7 bases that match TRBD1. Looked up from germline, CDR1 is SNHLY and CDR2 is FYNNEI. V was pared by 8 bases and J by 3 bases, with 10 bases of the junction left unmatched. The CDR3 length is 14 residues.

This rearrangement joins TRBV19 to TRBJ2-1, with a weak D call TRBD2 (7 bases). The CDR3 extends over 13 amino acids. V was shortened by 4 bases and J by 5 bases, with 9 bases between the two germline ends. Germline-derived CDR1 and CDR2 are LNHDA and SQIVND (reference sequence). The CDR3 DNA reads as TGTGCCAGTAGTAGGGGGGGCCACAATGAGCAGTTCTTC. The encoded protein is CASSRGGHNEQFF.

The chain has TRBV27 and TRBJ1-5; 9 bases line up with TRBD1. This CDR3 comprises 14 residues. CDR1 MNHEY and CDR2 SMNVEV come from the germline V gene (reference sequence). Losses at the gene ends were 4 bases for V and 6 bases for J; bases not matched to a gene: 4. CDR3: CASSSGTGSQPQHF. The CDR3 DNA is TGTGCCAGCAGTTCCGGGACAGGGAGTCAGCCCCAGCATTTT.

The chain recombines TRBV30 with TRBJ1-5; 7 bases fit TRBD1. The CDR3 has 14 amino acids. CDR1 is GTSNPN, CDR2 SVGIG, per germline (reference sequence). V lost 3 bases, J lost 2 bases, and 4 bases stayed unmatched. The CDR3 loop is CAWSPGQGNQPQHF. The CDR3 DNA reads as TGTGCCTGGAGCCCAGGACAGGGCAATCAGCCCCAGCATTTT.

The chain employs TRBV2 and TRBJ2-7; D may be TRBD1 (6 bases). The CDR3 has 13 amino acids. Trimming pared 4 bases from V and 6 bases from J, leaving 13 bases between. Germline V gives CDR1 SNHLY, CDR2 FYNNEI. The CDR3 region has the DNA TGTGCCAGCAGTGGATTACAGGGCACCGAGCAGTACTTC. Translating gives CASSGLQGTEQYF.

The rearrangement joins TRBV9 to TRBJ1-1; a weak D match, TRBD1 (5 bases). Germline loops: CDR1 SGDLS, CDR2 YYNGEE. The CDR3 is made up of 14 amino acids. V was pared by 0 bases and J by 8 bases, with 14 bases between. Written as DNA, the CDR3 is TGTGCCAGCAGCGTAGTGGACGGCGGGGGGGAAGCTTTCTTT. The encoded protein is CASSVVDGGGEAFF. Combining the CDR3 with reference TRBV9 and TRBJ1-1 gives the whole variable domain DSGVTQTPKHLITATGQRVTLRCSPRSGDLSVYWYQQSLDQGLQFLIQYYNGEERAKGNILERFSAQQFPDLHSELNLSSLELGDSALYFCASSVVDGGGEAFFGQGTRLTVV.

The chain combines TRBV18 with TRBJ1-3; the match to TRBD1 covers 7 bases. J gave up 2 bases and V 3 bases, and 4 bases lay outside the gene matches. Germline-derived CDR1 and CDR2 are KGHSH and LQKENI. The CDR3 has 15 residues. The CDR3 nucleotides are TGTGCCAGCTCACCCGCGACAGGGCCTGGAAACACCATATATTTT. Protein: CASSPATGPGNTIYF.

The chain uses TRBV9 and TRBJ2-1; 15 bases are shared with TRBD2. The J segment lost 0 bases and the V segment lost 1 base, leaving 8 bases of the junction unmatched. Germline V gene sequence: CDR1 SGDLS, CDR2 YYNGEE. The CDR3 sequence is 20 residues long. CDR3 loop: CASSVNPWTSGGASYNEQFF. The CDR3 bases are TGTGCCAGCAGCGTAAATCCCTGGACTAGCGGGGGGGCCTCCTACAATGAGCAGTTCTTC.

The rearrangement links TRBV4-1 to TRBJ2-3; D possibly corresponds to TRBD2 (7 bases). This CDR3 region has 20 residues. CDR1 and CDR2 from the germline V gene are MGHRA and YSYEKL. V was shortened by 0 bases and J by 0 bases, with 22 bases between the two germline ends. CDR3 in DNA: TGCGCCAGCAGCCAAGAGAGCCTCGGGGAGGCGGGGGCTAGCACAGATACGCAGTATTTT. Residues: CASSQESLGEAGASTDTQYF.

The rearrangement uses TRBV30 and TRBJ1-4, with D perhaps TRBD1 (6 bases). V dropped 2 bases and J dropped 3 bases, with 13 bases sitting between them. The CDR3 runs to 15 residues. Germline V lookup: CDR1 GTSNPN, CDR2 SVGIG (reference sequence). In DNA form, the CDR3 reads TGTGCCTGGAGTATTGGTGCAGGGGCTAATGAAAAACTGTTTTTT. Residues: CAWSIGAGANEKLFF.

DNA for the CDR3: TGTGCCAGCAGATCACCGGGACAGGGTCACAATGAGCAGTTCTTC. Its protein product is CASRSPGQGHNEQFF. The rearrangement links TRBV2 to TRBJ2-1; 9 nucleotides line up with TRBD1. The junction had 8 bases not matched to a gene; V was cut back by 6 bases and J by 5 bases. CDR1 SNHLY and CDR2 FYNNEI come from the germline V gene. There are 15 residues in the CDR3.

V gene TRBV6-5 combines with J gene TRBJ1-2, with TRBD1 identical over 8 bases. J lost 7 bases, V lost 10 bases, and 11 bases had no gene match. The CDR3 sequence is 13 residues long. CDR1 MNHEY and CDR2 SVGAGI come from the germline V gene. DNA for the CDR3: TGTGCCACCCCGAAGGACAGGGTGGGTGGCTACACCTTC. Amino acid sequence: CATPKDRVGGYTF.

V gene TRBV28 combines with J gene TRBJ1-5, with TRBD1 matching over 10 bases. Trimming cost V 5 bases and J 9 bases; bases outside gene matches: 13. CDR3 length equals 16 residues. Germline-derived CDR1 and CDR2 are MDHEN and SYDVKM. The chain's CDR3 is CASSVPGTGAGGPQHF. The DNA for the CDR3 is TGTGCCAGCAGTGTTCCCGGGACAGGGGCCGGAGGGCCCCAGCATTTT. Full variable domain (rest looked up from reference TRBV28 and TRBJ1-5): DVKVTQSSRYLVKRTGEKVFLECVQDMDHENMFWYRQDPGLGLRLIYFSYDVKMKEKGDIPEGYSVSREKKERFSLILESASTNQTSMYLCASSVPGTGAGGPQHFGDGTRLSIL.

The rearrangement joins TRBV29-1 to TRBJ1-1, with 7 bases lining up with TRBD1. The CDR3 is 14 amino acids. V lost 6 bases to trimming and J lost 4 bases; unmatched junction nucleotides: 11. CDR1 SQVTM and CDR2 ANQGSEA come from the germline V gene. The CDR3 region has the DNA TGCAGCGTGGATCGGACAGGTGGGGCCACTGAAGCTTTCTTT. It yields the protein CSVDRTGGATEAFF.

The table lists this clone with a count of one. The V gene is TRBV9, the J gene TRBJ2-1; 13 nucleotides match TRBD2. The CDR3 contains 14 residues. V lost 3 bases, J lost 15 bases, and 9 bases stayed unmatched. From germline, CDR1 is SGDLS and CDR2 YYNGEE. The CDR3 DNA is TGTGCCAGCAGCGCCGGGGGACTAGCGGGGAGCCCGTTCTTC. This encodes CASSAGGLAGSPFF.

The CDR3: CASILGQGKNTEAFF. CDR3 in DNA: TGTGCCAGCATCTTAGGACAGGGAAAAAACACTGAAGCTTTCTTT. The J gene is TRBJ1-1, the V gene TRBV6-6; 8 bases are a match to TRBD1. V lost 7 bases to trimming and J lost 2 bases; unmatched junction nucleotides: 9. CDR3 length: 15 amino acids. Germline V lookup: CDR1 MNHNY, CDR2 SVGAGI (reference sequence).